This T cell receptor (beta chain) was sequenced in a study of T cell repertoires in cytomegalovirus infection. About the research overall: Public TCR beta signatures were indicative of both CMV infection and a matching HLA type.

Study-level findings and limits: Cumulative frequency (of public TCR beta family members) identified carriers of CMV plus the relevant HLA.

CDR1 is SGHTA, CDR2 FQGNSA, per germline. The CDR3 runs 13 residues. With V trimmed by 8 bases and J by 7 bases, 10 bases remained unmatched. From the reads, TCRdb called clonotypes with MiXCR, one entry per CDR3 protein. The sample has roughly 500,000 distinct CDR3 sequences; roughly 34% are singletons. This clonotype was detected ten times or more. The target antigen is unknown. The rearrangement joins TRBV7-2 to TRBJ1-2; the match to TRBD1 covers 7 bases. This sequence originates from a human donor in good health (CMV status not recorded). Some clones in this sample may be carry-over from other donors' samples. The sample here was cultured PBMCs, taken from culture after CMV antigen stimulation. CDR3 residues: CASGSQGGLGYTF. CDR3 DNA: TGTGCCAGCGGAAGTCAGGGGGGTCTTGGCTACACCTTC.